The entry that follows covers one T cell receptor (beta chain) sequence. Its antigen is currently not known. Qualities for individual bases were not recorded, and no much larger clone is one base off. The immunoSEQ Assay, a bias-controlled multiplex PCR, was used to amplify TCRbeta CDR3 regions from genomic DNA. As for the original processing: Nucleated cell counts per sample were estimated from amplification of reference gene primers within the assay. To quantify the absolute abundance of each unique TCRbeta CDR3 rearrangement, sequence reads were collapsed and filtered. For each sample, productive Simpson clonality was calculated as the square root of Simpson's diversity index over productive rearrangements. TCRdb limited this immuneACCESS table to in-frame rearrangements with V and J called. A share of clones is missing; checked studies link under half to unresolved V genes, and the rest is unexplained. Clonal size and the V and J genes are those of that table, whereas D and trimming came from the DNA. For this sample there are about 380,000 clones; 88% appear just once. The top ten clones comprise around 1.2% of the sample.

This entry is derived from a study of blood T cell repertoires in COVID-19 (dated by TCRdb to 2020 to 2021). Background on the whole study: The collaborator samples originated in the United States, Italy and Spain and spanned the acute and convalescent phases of COVID-19. HLA class I and class II types, where available, came from metadata supplied by the sample provider rather than from assay-based typing. The prospective study material was composed of cDNA or gDNA derived from T cells, B-cell-depleted T cells, or PBMCs. The samples were drawn from two sources: the first 160 participants of the ongoing ImmuneRACE study, and fewer than 1,500 subjects contributed by 6 global collaborators. The repertoires were released in a freely available public database meant as a resource for research on the immune response to SARS-CoV-2. Nearly every sample came with metadata listing a de-identified subject ID, COVID-19 status, age in years and sex. Subjects who had been exposed to COVID-19, were actively infected with it, or had recovered from it provided the deeply sampled blood TCRbeta repertoires that made up the dataset. Study-wide conclusions, independent of this receptor: The amount of clinical and demographic metadata varied by source and participant and was provided uncurated.

Enrolling through a virtual design, the prospective study's participants ranged in age from roughly 18 to 89 years and lived across roughly 23 United States geographic areas. In the prospective study, cohorts were assigned on the basis of participant-reported clinical history obtained from a screening survey and a study questionnaire. Recovered participants in ImmuneRACE Cohort 3 were defined as having two consecutive negative NP/OP PCR tests, clearance from a healthcare professional, or resolution of symptoms. Mobile phlebotomists in the prospective study collected whole blood, serum and a nasopharyngeal or oropharyngeal swab from every participant. Over an approximately 2-month period, participants in the prospective study had the option of providing additional blood draws and questionnaires. Before DNA extraction, blood samples from the prospective study were shipped at room temperature or frozen.

For this chain, trimming is 3 bases at the V end and 3 bases at the J end, and the number of junction bases without a gene match is 2. Per the germline V gene, SGHRS is the CDR1 and YFSETQ is the CDR2. The CDR3 runs 14 residues from the cysteine to the phenylalanine. Solely the CDR3 DNA is kept, with 42 bases framed from the first base. This sequence originates from a woman aged 18-29 years who had recovered from COVID-19. The chain couples TRBV5-1 to TRBJ2-7; 11 middle bases align to TRBD2. Sequencing was done on a sample of PBMCs or T cells enriched from blood (not recorded which). The CDR3 loop reads CASSSGTSGYEQYF. The DNA sequence is as follows: TGCGCCAGCAGCTCAGGGACTAGCGGCTACGAGCAGTACTTC. This CDR3, with the reference TRBV5-1 and TRBJ2-7 proteins standing in past its ends, gives the full variable domain KAGVTQTPRYLIKTRGQQVTLSCSPISGHRSVSWYQQTPGQGLQFLFEYFSETQRNKGNFPGRFSGRQFSNSRSEMNVSTLELGDSALYLCASSSGTSGYEQYFGPGTRLTVT.